This TCR beta chain was retrieved from a study of T cells expressing NK-cell markers. Study background: Eight donors were sequenced, of whom seven were HCMV-seropositive, while the remaining one was HCMV-seronegative.

The study, taken as a whole, reports: The same clonotypes also predominated in the CD3+CD56-NKG2C+ fraction of a handful of donors. Whether expanded NKG2C+ T cell clones were HCMV-specific remained unclear.

The CDR3 length is 16 residues. CDR1 and CDR2 (germline): DFQATT, SNEGSKA (reference sequence). As the method of synthesis, 5'RACE template switching with UMIs yielded TCR beta cDNA. From the 5' RACE reads, TCRdb lists one entry per CDR3 protein and no DNA. The sample includes some 450,000 distinct CDR3 sequences. Of note for this clonotype: What it binds is unknown.

The specimen sequenced was blood T cells: a sorted CD56 or NKG2C T cell subset, CD4+ or CD8+ T cells, or bulk PBMC T cells (not recorded which). The V gene is TRBV20-1, the J gene TRBJ2-1; absent DNA, TCRdb's TRBD2 call cannot be checked. This TCR derives from a woman between 18 and 70 years old in good health. The CDR3 sequence: CSTSLTSGLPYNEQFF.